Described below is a single T cell receptor beta chain sequence and its context. This sample is drawn from a study of blood T cell repertoires in COVID-19. In the original workflow: For nucleated cells, counts were estimated from reference gene primer amplification. Libraries were prepared by immunoSEQ multiplex PCR; TCRdb keeps only in-frame clonotypes and omits some of them. Clone size and the V and J calls come from that table; the DNA yielded D and trimming. Of 98,000 or so clones listed, 87% are singletons. Sequenced input: peripheral blood. The clonotype originates from a man aged 50-60 years with acute or convalescent COVID-19.

The CDR3 coding sequence is TGTGCCAGCAGTCCGACTAGCGGGAGGGCCTGTGAGCAGTTCTTC. Translated, it gives CASSPTSGRACEQFF. The chain couples TRBV2 to TRBJ2-1; TRBD2 matches 14 bases. Germline V gives CDR1 SNHLY, CDR2 FYNNEI. V gave up 5 bases and J gave up 9 bases; unmatched junction bases: 6. The CDR3 is 15 residues long.